The next 14 T cell receptor beta chains were all read from a single sample in a study of OX40 agonist ivuxolimab in advanced cancers. Assay used: immunoSEQ multiplex PCR; TCRdb lists only in-frame clones, some missing. Of about 90,000 clones listed, 80% to 90% are singletons. The sample in question was CD4+ or CD8+ T cells sorted from blood, obtained in a trial of the OX40 agonist ivuxolimab. Receptor source: an adult with an advanced solid tumor such as melanoma, head and neck, liver or kidney cancer.

V is TRBV2 and J is TRBJ2-7, with a tentative D call TRBD1 (6 bases). The length of the CDR3 is 12 residues. Germline CDR1 is SNHLY and CDR2 is FYNNEI. V gave up 6 bases and J gave up 7 bases, with 13 bases separating them. The CDR3 DNA is TGTGCCAGCAGCTACACGGGGACAGAGCAGTACTTC. Translation gives CASSYTGTEQYF.

The V gene is TRBV18, the J gene TRBJ1-2; maybe TRBD1 (5 bases). The CDR3 has 13 amino acids. Per the germline V gene, CDR1 is KGHSH and CDR2 is LQKENI. Trimming cost V 0 bases and J 3 bases, with 5 bases left between them. This chain's CDR3 is CASSPPGDYGYTF. DNA for the CDR3: TGTGCCAGCTCACCACCGGGGGACTATGGCTACACCTTC.

J is TRBJ1-2 and V is TRBV7-9, with a possible D match to TRBD1 (5 bases). The CDR3 has 15 amino acids. Trimming cost V 3 bases and J 6 bases, with 17 bases left between them. Per the germline V gene, CDR1 is SEHNR and CDR2 is FQNEAQ (reference sequence). The CDR3 loop is CASSFTTGPRNGYTF. The CDR3 DNA reads TGTGCCAGCAGCTTTACAACAGGACCCAGGAATGGCTACACCTTC. The full variable domain, completed using reference TRBV7-9 and TRBJ1-2, is DTGVSQNPRHKITKRGQNVTFRCDPISEHNRLYWYRQTLGQGPEFLTYFQNEAQLEKSRLLSDRFSAERPKGSFSTLEIQRTEQGDSAMYLCASSFTTGPRNGYTFGSGTRLTVV.

The rearrangement uses TRBV4-1 and TRBJ2-4, with TRBD2 matching over 8 bases. The germline V gene has CDR1 MGHRA and CDR2 YSYEKL. This CDR3 spans 16 amino acids. The trim removed 0 bases at V and 8 bases at J, leaving 9 bases unmatched. CDR3 in DNA: TGCGCCAGCAGCCAAGAGGGGGGTAGCGGGACGCACATTCAGTACTTC. Encoded protein: CASSQEGGSGTHIQYF.

This rearrangement joins TRBV30 to TRBJ2-2, with D unclear. This CDR3 has 12 residues. The germline gives CDR1 GTSNPN, CDR2 SVGIG (reference sequence). V was pared by 2 bases and J by 0 bases, with 1 base between. The CDR3 is CAWSTNTGELFF. The CDR3, as DNA: TGTGCCTGGAGTACGAACACCGGGGAGCTGTTTTTT.

The J gene is TRBJ1-5, the V gene TRBV27, with a possible D match to TRBD1 (5 bases). Per germline, CDR1 MNHEY and CDR2 SMNVEV (reference sequence). V was clipped by 3 bases and J by 1 base, with 13 bases between them. The CDR3 extends over 16 amino acids. The DNA of the CDR3 is TGTGCCAGCAGTTTTCGTGCGGGGGTGAGCAATCAGCCCCAGCATTTT. This encodes CASSFRAGVSNQPQHF.

This chain links TRBV14 with TRBJ1-6; 7 bases agree with TRBD1. The V and J ends lost 5 bases and 9 bases, in that order; junction bases with no gene match: 10. The CDR3 has 15 residues. CDR1 and CDR2 from the germline V gene are SGHDN and FVKESK. CDR3 region: CASSEAGGGASPLHF. The CDR3 nucleotides are TGTGCCAGCAGCGAAGCGGGAGGGGGCGCTTCACCCCTCCACTTT.

The gene calls are TRBV7-3 and TRBJ2-2; perhaps D is TRBD1 or TRBD2 (5 bases each). This CDR3 has 14 amino acids. Trimming took off 2 bases at V and 3 bases at J, with 7 bases between the two ends. Germline assignment: CDR1 SGHTA and CDR2 FQGTGA. In DNA form, the CDR3 reads TGTGCCAGCAGCTTAGGGACCTACACCGGGGAGCTGTTTTTT. Protein product: CASSLGTYTGELFF.

The rearrangement joins TRBV18 to TRBJ1-2; 10 positions agree with TRBD1. J gave up 4 bases and V 6 bases, and 8 bases lay outside the gene matches. The germline CDR1 and CDR2 sequences are KGHSH and LQKENI. The CDR3 loop spans 15 amino acids. CDR3 region: CASSPGQGGTYGYTF. DNA of the CDR3: TGTGCCAGCTCCCCAGGACAGGGGGGAACCTATGGCTACACCTTC.

This clone was detected only a few times. This chain joins TRBV25-1 and TRBJ2-3, with D possibly being TRBD2 (5 bases). Germline V gives CDR1 MGHDK, CDR2 SYGVNS. The germline V and J ends were trimmed by 7 bases and 1 base, with 15 bases remaining between them. This CDR3 is built from 15 residues. DNA of the CDR3: TGTGCCAGCACCCCGGGCGGTAGCGGCACAGATACGCAGTATTTT. It translates to CASTPGGSGTDTQYF.

V usage is TRBV27 and J usage is TRBJ1-2; 9 bases align to TRBD1. Germline CDR1 MNHEY, CDR2 SMNVEV (reference sequence). J was trimmed by 10 bases and V by 4 bases; bases with no gene match: 10. CDR3 length: 14 amino acids. The CDR3 region has the DNA TGTGCCAGCAGTTCGAGGGGACAGGGCAATGACTACACCTTC. It specifies CASSSRGQGNDYTF.

This clone appeared a single time. The V call is TRBV4-1, the J call TRBJ2-3; 11 bases are shared with TRBD2. V shed 3 bases and J 6 bases; nucleotides not matched to a gene: 8. CDR3 length: 16 amino acids. CDR1 and CDR2 (germline): MGHRA, YSYEKL. CDR3 in amino acids: CASSHLASGRTDTQYF. CDR3 nucleotides: TGCGCCAGCAGCCACCTGGCTAGCGGGAGGACCGATACGCAGTATTTT.

The chain is built from TRBV5-6 and TRBJ2-1, with 11 positions matching TRBD2. This CDR3 spans 15 amino acids. Germline CDR1 is SGHDT and CDR2 is YYEEEE. The junction had 7 bases not matched to a gene; V was cut back by 4 bases and J by 7 bases. Here the CDR3 DNA reads TGTGCCAGCAGCCAAAGGAGACTAGCGGGAAATGAGCAGTTCTTC. This translates into CASSQRRLAGNEQFF.

The rearrangement uses TRBV28 and TRBJ1-2, with D unresolved. V lost 8 bases and J lost 0, with 16 bases in between. Germline CDR1 reads MDHEN; CDR2 reads SYDVKM. The CDR3 consists of 15 residues. CDR3: CASRVGRKANYGYTF. CDR3 nucleotide sequence: TGTGCCAGCCGCGTGGGCAGGAAAGCTAACTATGGCTACACCTTC.